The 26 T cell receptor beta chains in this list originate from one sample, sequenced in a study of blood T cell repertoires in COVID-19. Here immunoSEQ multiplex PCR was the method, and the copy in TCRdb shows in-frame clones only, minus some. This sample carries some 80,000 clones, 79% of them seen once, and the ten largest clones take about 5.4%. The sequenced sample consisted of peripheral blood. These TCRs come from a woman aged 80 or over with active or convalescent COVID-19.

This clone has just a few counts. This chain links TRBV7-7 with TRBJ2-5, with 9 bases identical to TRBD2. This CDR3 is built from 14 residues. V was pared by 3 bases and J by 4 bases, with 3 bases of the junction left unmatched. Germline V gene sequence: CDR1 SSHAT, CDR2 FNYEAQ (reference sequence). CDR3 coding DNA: TGTGCCAGCAGCTTGGGACTAGCAGGAGAGACCCAGTACTTC. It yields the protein CASSLGLAGETQYF.

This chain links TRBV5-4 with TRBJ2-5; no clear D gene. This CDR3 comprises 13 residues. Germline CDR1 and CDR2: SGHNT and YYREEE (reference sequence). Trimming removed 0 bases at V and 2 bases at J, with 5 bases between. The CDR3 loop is CASSLEAQETQYF. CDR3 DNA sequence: TGTGCCAGCAGCTTGGAAGCTCAAGAGACCCAGTACTTC.

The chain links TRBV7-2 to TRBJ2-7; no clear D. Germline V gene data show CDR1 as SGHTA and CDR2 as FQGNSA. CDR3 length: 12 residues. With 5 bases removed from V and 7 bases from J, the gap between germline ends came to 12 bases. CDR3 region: CASSPPGLEQYF. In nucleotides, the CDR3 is TGTGCCAGCAGCCCTCCCGGGTTGGAGCAGTACTTC.

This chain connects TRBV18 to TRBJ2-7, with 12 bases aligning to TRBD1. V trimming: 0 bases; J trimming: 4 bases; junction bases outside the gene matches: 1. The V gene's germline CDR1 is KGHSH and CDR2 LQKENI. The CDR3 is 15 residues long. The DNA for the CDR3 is TGTGCCAGCTCACCACCGGGACAGGGGGCTTACGAGCAGTACTTC. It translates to CASSPPGQGAYEQYF.

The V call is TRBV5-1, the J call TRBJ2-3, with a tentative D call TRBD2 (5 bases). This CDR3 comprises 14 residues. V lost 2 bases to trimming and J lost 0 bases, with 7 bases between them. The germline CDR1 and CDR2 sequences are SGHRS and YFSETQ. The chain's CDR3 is CASSFRGSTDTQYF. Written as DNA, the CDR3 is TGCGCCAGCAGCTTTCGGGGTAGCACAGATACGCAGTATTTT.

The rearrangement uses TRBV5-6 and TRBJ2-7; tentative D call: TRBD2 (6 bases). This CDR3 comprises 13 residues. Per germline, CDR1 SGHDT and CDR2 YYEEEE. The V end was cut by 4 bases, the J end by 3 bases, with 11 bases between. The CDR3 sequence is CASSPGTFYEQYF. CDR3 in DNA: TGTGCCAGCAGCCCGGGGACTTTCTACGAGCAGTACTTC.

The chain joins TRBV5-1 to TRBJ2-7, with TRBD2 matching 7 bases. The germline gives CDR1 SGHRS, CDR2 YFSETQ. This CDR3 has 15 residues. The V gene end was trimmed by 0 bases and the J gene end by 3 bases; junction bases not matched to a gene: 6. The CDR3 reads CASSLETGGFYEQYF. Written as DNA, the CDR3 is TGCGCCAGCAGCTTGGAAACGGGAGGCTTCTACGAGCAGTACTTC.

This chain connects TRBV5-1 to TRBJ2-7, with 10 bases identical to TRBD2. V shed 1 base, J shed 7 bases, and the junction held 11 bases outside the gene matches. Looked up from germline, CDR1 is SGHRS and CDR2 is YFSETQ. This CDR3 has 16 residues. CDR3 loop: CASSLFSSGRGLEQYF. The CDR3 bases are TGCGCCAGCAGCTTGTTTTCTAGCGGGAGAGGTTTGGAGCAGTACTTC.

This chain's CDR3 is CASSLVGTGAHSGNTIYF. The CDR3 DNA reads as TGTGCCAGCAGCTTAGTGGGGACAGGGGCCCACTCTGGAAACACCATATATTTT. The chain recombines TRBV7-2 with TRBJ1-3; 10 nucleotides match TRBD1. The CDR3 has 18 amino acids. CDR1 and CDR2 (germline): SGHTA, FQGNSA. V was clipped by 1 base and J by 0 bases; unmatched bases: 6. The full variable domain, completed using reference TRBV7-2 and TRBJ1-3, is GAGVSQSPSNKVTEKGKDVELRCDPISGHTALYWYRQSLGQGLEFLIYFQGNSAPDKSGLPSDRFSAERTGGSVSTLTIQRTQQEDSAVYLCASSLVGTGAHSGNTIYFGEGSWLTVV.

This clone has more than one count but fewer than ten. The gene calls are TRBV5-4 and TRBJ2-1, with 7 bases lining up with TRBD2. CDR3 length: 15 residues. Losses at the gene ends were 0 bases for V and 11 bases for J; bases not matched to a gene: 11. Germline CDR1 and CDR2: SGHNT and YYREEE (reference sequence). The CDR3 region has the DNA TGTGCCAGCAGCTTGGTAGAGTCTAGCGGCCCTAAGCAGTTCTTC. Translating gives CASSLVESSGPKQFF.

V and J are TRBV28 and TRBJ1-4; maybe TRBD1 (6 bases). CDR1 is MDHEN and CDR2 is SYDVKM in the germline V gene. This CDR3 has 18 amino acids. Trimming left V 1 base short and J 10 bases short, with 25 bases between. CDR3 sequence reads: CASSLLGTGRAFLGKLFF. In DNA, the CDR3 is TGTGCCAGCAGTTTATTGGGAACAGGGCGGGCCTTCTTGGGAAAACTGTTTTTT.

Here the CDR3 reads CSVEFGDIQYF. The CDR3 DNA sequence: TGCAGCGTTGAATTCGGGGACATTCAGTACTTC. This rearrangement joins TRBV29-1 to TRBJ2-4; TRBD2 might be the D (5 bases). Per the germline V gene, CDR1 is SQVTM and CDR2 is ANQGSEA. V lost 2 bases, J lost 8 bases, and 7 bases lay in between. The CDR3 length is 11 residues.

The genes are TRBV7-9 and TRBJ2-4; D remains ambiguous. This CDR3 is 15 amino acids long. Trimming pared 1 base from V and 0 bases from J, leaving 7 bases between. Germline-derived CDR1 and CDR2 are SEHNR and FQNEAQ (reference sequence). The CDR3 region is CASSLVQRAKNIQYF. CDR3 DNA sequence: TGTGCCAGCAGCTTAGTCCAGCGAGCCAAAAACATTCAGTACTTC. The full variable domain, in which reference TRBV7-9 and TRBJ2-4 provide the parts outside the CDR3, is DTGVSQNPRHKITKRGQNVTFRCDPISEHNRLYWYRQTLGQGPEFLTYFQNEAQLEKSRLLSDRFSAERPKGSFSTLEIQRTEQGDSAMYLCASSLVQRAKNIQYFGAGTRLSVL.

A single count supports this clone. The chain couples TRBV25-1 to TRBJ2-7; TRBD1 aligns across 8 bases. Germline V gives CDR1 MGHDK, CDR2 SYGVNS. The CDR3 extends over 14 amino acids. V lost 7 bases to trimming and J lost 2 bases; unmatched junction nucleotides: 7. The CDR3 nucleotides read TGTGCCAGCACCCAAGACAGGGGTCCCTACGAGCAGTACTTC. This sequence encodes CASTQDRGPYEQYF.

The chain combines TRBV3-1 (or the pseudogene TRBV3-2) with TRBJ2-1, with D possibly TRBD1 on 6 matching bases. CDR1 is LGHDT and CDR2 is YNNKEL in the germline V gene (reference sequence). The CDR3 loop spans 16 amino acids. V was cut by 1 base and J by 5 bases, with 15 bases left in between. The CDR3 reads CASSQAGRGGDNEQFF. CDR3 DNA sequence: TGTGCCAGCAGCCAAGCTGGCAGGGGTGGGGACAATGAGCAGTTCTTC.

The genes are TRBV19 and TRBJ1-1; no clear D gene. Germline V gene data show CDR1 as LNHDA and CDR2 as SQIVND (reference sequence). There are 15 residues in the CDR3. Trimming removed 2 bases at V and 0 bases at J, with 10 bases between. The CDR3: CASSIMVALNTEAFF. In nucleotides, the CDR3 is TGTGCCAGTAGTATAATGGTGGCCTTGAACACTGAAGCTTTCTTT.

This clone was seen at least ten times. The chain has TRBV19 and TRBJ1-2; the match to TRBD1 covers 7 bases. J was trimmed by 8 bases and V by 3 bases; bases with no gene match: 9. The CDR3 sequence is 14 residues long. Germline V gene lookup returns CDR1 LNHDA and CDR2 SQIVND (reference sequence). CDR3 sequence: CASSIPGQFVGYTF. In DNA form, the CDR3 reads TGTGCCAGTAGTATCCCGGGACAGTTTGTAGGCTACACCTTC.

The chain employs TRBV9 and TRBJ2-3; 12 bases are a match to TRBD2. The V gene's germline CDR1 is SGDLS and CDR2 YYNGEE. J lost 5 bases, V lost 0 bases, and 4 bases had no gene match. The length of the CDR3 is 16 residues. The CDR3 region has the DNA TGTGCCAGCAGCGTAGATCTAGCGGGAGGGCAAGATACGCAGTATTTT. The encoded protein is CASSVDLAGGQDTQYF.

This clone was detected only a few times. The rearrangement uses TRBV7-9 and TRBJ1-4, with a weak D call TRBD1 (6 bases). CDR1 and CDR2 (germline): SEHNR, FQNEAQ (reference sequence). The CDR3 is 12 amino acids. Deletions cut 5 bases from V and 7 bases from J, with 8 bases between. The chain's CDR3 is CASSHRVEKLFF. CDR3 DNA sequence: TGTGCCAGCAGCCACAGGGTTGAAAAACTGTTTTTT.

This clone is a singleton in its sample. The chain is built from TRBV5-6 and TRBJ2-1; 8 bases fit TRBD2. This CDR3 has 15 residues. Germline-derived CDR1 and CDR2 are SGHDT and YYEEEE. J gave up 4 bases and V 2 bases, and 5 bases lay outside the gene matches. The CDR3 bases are TGTGCCAGCAGCTTCGAGCGGGGGACTTACAATGAGCAGTTCTTC. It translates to CASSFERGTYNEQFF. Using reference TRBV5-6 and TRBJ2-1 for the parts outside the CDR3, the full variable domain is DAGVTQSPTHLIKTRGQQVTLRCSPKSGHDTVSWYQQALGQGPQFIFQYYEEEERQRGNFPDRFSGHQFPNYSSELNVNALLLGDSALYLCASSFERGTYNEQFFGPGTRLTVL.

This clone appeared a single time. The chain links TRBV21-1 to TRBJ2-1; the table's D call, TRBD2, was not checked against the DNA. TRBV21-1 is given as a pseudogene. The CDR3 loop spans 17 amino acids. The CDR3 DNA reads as TGTGCCAGCAGCAAAGGGGAGGCGGAGAGCTCCTACAATGAGCAGTTCTTC. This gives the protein CASSKGEAESSYNEQFF.

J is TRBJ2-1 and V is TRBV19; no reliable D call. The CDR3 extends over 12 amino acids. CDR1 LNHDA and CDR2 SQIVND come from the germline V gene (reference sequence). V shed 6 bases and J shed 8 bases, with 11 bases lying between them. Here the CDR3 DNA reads TGTGCCAGTAGACCAAGCCATTATGAGCAGTTCTTC. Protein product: CASRPSHYEQFF.

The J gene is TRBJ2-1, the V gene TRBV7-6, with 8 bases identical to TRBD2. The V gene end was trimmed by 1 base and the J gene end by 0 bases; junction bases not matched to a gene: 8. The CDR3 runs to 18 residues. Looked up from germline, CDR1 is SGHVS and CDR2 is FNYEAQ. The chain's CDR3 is CASSLGYPSGSSYNEQFF. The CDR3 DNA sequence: TGTGCCAGCAGCTTAGGGTACCCCAGCGGGAGCTCCTACAATGAGCAGTTCTTC. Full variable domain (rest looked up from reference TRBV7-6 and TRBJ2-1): GAGVSQSPRYKVTKRGQDVALRCDPISGHVSLYWYRQALGQGPEFLTYFNYEAQQDKSGLPNDRFSAERPEGSISTLTIQRTEQRDSAMYRCASSLGYPSGSSYNEQFFGPGTRLTVL.

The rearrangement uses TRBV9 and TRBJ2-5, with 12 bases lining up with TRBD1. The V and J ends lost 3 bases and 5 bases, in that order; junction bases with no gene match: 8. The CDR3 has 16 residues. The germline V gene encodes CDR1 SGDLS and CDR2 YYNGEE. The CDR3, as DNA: TGTGCCAGCAGCGCGGGCGCCGGGACAGGGGGCGAGACCCAGTACTTC. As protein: CASSAGAGTGGETQYF.

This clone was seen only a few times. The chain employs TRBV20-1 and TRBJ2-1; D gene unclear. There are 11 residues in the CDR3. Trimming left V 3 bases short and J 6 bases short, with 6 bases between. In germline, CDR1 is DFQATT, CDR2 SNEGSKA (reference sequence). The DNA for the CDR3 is TGCAGTGCTAGGTCTTCCAATGAGCAGTTCTTC. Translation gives CSARSSNEQFF.

CDR3 DNA: TGTGCCAGCTCTAGACTAGCGCATAGTTGGGAACACGAGCAGTACTTC. It translates to CASSRLAHSWEHEQYF. The V call is TRBV27, the J call TRBJ2-7; 8 bases are shared with TRBD2. The V gene's germline CDR1 is MNHEY and CDR2 SMNVEV (reference sequence). The CDR3 is made up of 16 amino acids. V was clipped by 8 bases and J by 5 bases; unmatched bases: 17.